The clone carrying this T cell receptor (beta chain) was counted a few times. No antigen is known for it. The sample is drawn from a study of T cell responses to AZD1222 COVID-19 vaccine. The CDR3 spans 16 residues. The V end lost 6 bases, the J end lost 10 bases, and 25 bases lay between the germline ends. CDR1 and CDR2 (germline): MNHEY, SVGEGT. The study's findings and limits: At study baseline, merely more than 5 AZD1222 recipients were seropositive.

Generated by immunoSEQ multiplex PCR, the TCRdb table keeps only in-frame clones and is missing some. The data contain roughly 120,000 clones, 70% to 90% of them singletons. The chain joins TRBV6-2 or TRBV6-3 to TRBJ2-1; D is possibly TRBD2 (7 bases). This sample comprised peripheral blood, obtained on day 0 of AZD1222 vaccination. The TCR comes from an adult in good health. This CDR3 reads CASSQGGARWGNEQFF. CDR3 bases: TGTGCCAGCAGCCAAGGGGGGGCCCGGTGGGGCAACGAGCAGTTCTTC.